This TCR beta chain was found in a study of CD8+ T cells in alopecia areata. Whole-study results and caveats: Compared with normal scalp, lesional scalp had higher clonality and more expanded CD8+ clones. TCR sharing across patients was less clear than in mice, possibly HLA-related.

Per the germline V gene, CDR1 is SGHDN and CDR2 is FVKESK. V was pared by 5 bases and J by 3 bases, with 10 bases between. This CDR3 comprises 13 residues. Sequencing relied on a cDNA template that was reverse transcribed from extracted RNA. The method was immunoSEQ multiplex PCR; TCRdb's version includes in-frame clones alone and lacks a portion of them. The data show around 140,000 clones, 75% to 90% seen once. Remarks on this clone: What it binds is not known.

The TCR was taken from a human donor with alopecia areata. Specimen: CD8+ T cells sorted from blood, collected at week 0. The chain is built from TRBV14 and TRBJ1-1; D gene unclear. This chain's CDR3 is CASSGSAYTEAFF. CDR3 DNA: TGTGCCAGCAGCGGTTCAGCATACACTGAAGCTTTCTTT.